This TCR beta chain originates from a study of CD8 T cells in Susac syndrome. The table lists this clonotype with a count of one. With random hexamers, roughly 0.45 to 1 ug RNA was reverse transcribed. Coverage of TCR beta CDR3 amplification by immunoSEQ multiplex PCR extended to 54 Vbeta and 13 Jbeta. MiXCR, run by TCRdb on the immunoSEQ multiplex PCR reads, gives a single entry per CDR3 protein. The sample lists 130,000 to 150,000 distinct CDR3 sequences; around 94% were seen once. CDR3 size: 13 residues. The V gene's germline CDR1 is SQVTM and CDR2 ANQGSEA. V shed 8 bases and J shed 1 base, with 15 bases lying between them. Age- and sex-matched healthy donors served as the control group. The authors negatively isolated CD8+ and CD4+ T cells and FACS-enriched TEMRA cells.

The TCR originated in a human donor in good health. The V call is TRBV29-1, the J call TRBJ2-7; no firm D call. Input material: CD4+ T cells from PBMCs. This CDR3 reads CSYQGLRSYEQYF. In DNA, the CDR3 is TGCAGCTACCAAGGTCTCCGATCCTACGAGCAGTACTTC.